The present entry profiles one T cell receptor (beta chain) with its context. Some clones are missing from TCRdb's copy, which holds only in-frame ones; the method was immunoSEQ multiplex PCR. The top ten hold 20% to 25% of the sample, which has 100,000 or so clones, 85% seen once. The germline V gene has CDR1 MDHEN and CDR2 SYDVKM. CDR3 length equals 13 residues. The V gene end was trimmed by 11 bases and the J gene end by 3 bases; junction bases not matched to a gene: 5. This sample stems from a study of cytomegalovirus exposure and HLA in healthy donors. The sequence derives from a man younger than 35 in good health and CMV-seropositive. Sequencing was done on a sample of PBMCs. The chain employs TRBV28 and TRBJ2-3, with 10 bases that match TRBD2. The CDR3 sequence is CAVAGGGTDTQYF. The CDR3 DNA sequence: TGTGCCGTAGCGGGAGGCGGGACAGATACGCAGTATTTT.